This TCR beta chain was documented in a study of cytomegalovirus exposure and HLA in healthy donors. Overall study: Within the Caucasian-associated ancestry cluster were roughly 82% of the roughly 360 genotyped donors. Study results and limitations: The authors later linked a missense DCLRE1C variant to TCR beta V- and J-gene trimming. Presence/absence analysis assumed near-uniform sequencing depth across donors.

CDR3 length: 14 amino acids. Germline CDR1 SGHDT, CDR2 YYEEEE. Trimming removed 4 bases from V and 8 bases from J; junction bases left unmatched: 6. Points on this clone: Its antigen remains unknown.

Though nominally healthy at sampling, donors likely had unrecorded immune exposures. The PCR ran on 60 Vbeta and 13 Jbeta primers. Sequenced by immunoSEQ multiplex PCR; TCRdb stores in-frame clones only, minus some. The repertoire has 95,000 to 150,000 clones, approximately 15% of them found once; the top ten carry 1.9%. The chain links TRBV5-6 to TRBJ1-4; 9 bases are a match to TRBD1. The specimen sequenced was PBMCs. This receptor was obtained from a woman under 30 in good health and CMV-seronegative. CDR3 DNA sequence: TGTGCCAGCAGCGTGGGACAGGGCGGAGAAAAACTGTTTTTT. Protein product: CASSVGQGGEKLFF.